This T cell receptor (beta chain) was found in a study of CD8+ T cells in alopecia areata. Documented treatment: oral pan-JAK inhibitor, 5-10 mg twice daily. Extracted from the samples, RNA was reverse transcribed into cDNA to serve as the sequencing template. Sequencing used immunoSEQ multiplex PCR; TCRdb keeps in-frame clones, though not all of them. The table has about 190,000 clones, 50% to 60% seen once; the top ten hold roughly 0.7%. Trimming removed 3 bases from V and 6 bases from J, with 8 bases in between. The CDR3 is made up of 12 amino acids. Germline V gene lookup returns CDR1 SEHNR and CDR2 FQNEAQ (reference sequence). This clone was observed a few times.

This specimen was CD4+ T cells sorted from blood, taken at week 4, from a patient treated with tofacitinib. This chain links TRBV7-9 with TRBJ1-2, with D unclear. The TCR was taken from a human donor with alopecia areata. The CDR3 loop is CASSLPQNGYTF. CDR3 nucleotides: TGTGCCAGCAGCTTGCCACAGAATGGCTACACCTTC.